In its sample, the clone carrying this T cell receptor (beta chain) was seen many times. Its target is not known. The source of the sample is a study of human T cells and chemical hapten exposure. On the study more broadly: Small differences in pooled library volume mainly drove the variation in TCR yields per sample. Findings and caveats of the study: TCRs exceeding 1 in 1000 frequency stayed unchanged with DPC sensitization.

Looked up from germline, CDR1 is MNHNY and CDR2 is SVGAGI (reference sequence). The CDR3 extends over 12 amino acids. V was shortened by 5 bases and J by 4 bases, with 7 bases between the two germline ends. As to time point: healthy volunteer bleed at 6 weeks. Unfractionated whole blood was the source from which total RNA was extracted. The library tagged each cDNA molecule with unique molecular identifiers. Study processing details: Samples had a median of around 88,000 TCRs, ranging 23,224 to 690,600. A single record per CDR3 protein comes from TCRdb applying MiXCR to the RACE reads. V and J calls and clone size were set by TCRdb, not the authors. There are fewer than 85,000 distinct CDR3 sequences in the sample; approximately 8.1% occur only once, and roughly 1.5% lies in the top ten.

The material sequenced was whole blood. This sequence originates from a female donor in good health. Some clones in this sample may be carry-over from other donors' samples. The chain uses TRBV6-6 and TRBJ2-3; D uncertain. Here the CDR3 reads CASSNSPDTQYF. CDR3 nucleotide sequence: TGTGCCAGCAGTAATTCGCCAGATACGCAGTATTTT.